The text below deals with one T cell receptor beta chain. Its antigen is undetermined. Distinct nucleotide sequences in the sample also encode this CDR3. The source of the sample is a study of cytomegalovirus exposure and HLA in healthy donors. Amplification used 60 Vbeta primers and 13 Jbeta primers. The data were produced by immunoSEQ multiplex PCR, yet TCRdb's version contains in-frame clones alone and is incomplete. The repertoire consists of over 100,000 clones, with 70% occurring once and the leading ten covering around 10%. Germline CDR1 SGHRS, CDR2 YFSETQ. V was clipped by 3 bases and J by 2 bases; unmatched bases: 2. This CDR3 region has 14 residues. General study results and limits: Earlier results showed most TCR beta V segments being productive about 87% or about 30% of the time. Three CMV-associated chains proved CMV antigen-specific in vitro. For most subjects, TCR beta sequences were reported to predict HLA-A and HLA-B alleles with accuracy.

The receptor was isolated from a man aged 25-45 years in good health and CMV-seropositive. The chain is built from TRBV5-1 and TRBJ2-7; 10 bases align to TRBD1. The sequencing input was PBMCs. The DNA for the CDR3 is TGCGCCAGCAGCTCCGGGACAGGGGCCTACGAGCAGTACTTC. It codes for CASSSGTGAYEQYF.